Listed below are T cell receptor beta chains from one sample, sequenced in a study of T cell responses to AZD1222 COVID-19 vaccine. Measured with immunoSEQ multiplex PCR; TCRdb has only the in-frame clones, and not every one. Of around 150,000 clones in the sample, approximately 90% were seen once. The material sequenced was peripheral blood, taken on day 0 of AZD1222 vaccination. Every receptor here comes from an adult in good health. Each CDR3 is given with its conserved first and last residue. D genes are given only for firm matches. Expanded clones get a size class; other rows say once, few or many, or leave the size out.

V gene: TRBV29-1; J gene: TRBJ1-4; clone size: .; D gene: .; CDR3 protein: CSVNRGGKLFF; CDR3 DNA: TGCAGCGTCAACCGGGGGGGAAAACTGTTTTTT
V gene: TRBV13; J gene: TRBJ1-1; clone size: once; D gene: .; CDR3 protein: CASSSGPRTTEAFF; CDR3 DNA: TGTGCCAGCAGCTCCGGCCCTCGGACGACTGAAGCTTTCTTT
V gene: TRBV27; J gene: TRBJ2-3; clone size: once; D gene: TRBD2; CDR3 protein: CASTLDNSGGSDTQYF; CDR3 DNA: TGTGCCAGCACCCTAGATAATAGCGGGGGATCAGATACGCAGTATTTT
V gene: TRBV3-1/TRBV3-2; J gene: TRBJ2-1; clone size: .; D gene: .; CDR3 protein: CASSHDINEQFF; CDR3 DNA: TGTGCCAGCAGCCATGACATCAATGAGCAGTTCTTC
V gene: TRBV19; J gene: TRBJ1-1; clone size: .; D gene: TRBD1; CDR3 protein: CASSVTGGRNTEAFF; CDR3 DNA: TGTGCCAGTAGTGTCACAGGGGGCAGGAACACTGAAGCTTTCTTT
V gene: TRBV9; J gene: TRBJ1-3; clone size: once; D gene: .; CDR3 protein: CASSVGVTIYF; CDR3 DNA: TGTGCCAGCAGCGTAGGGGTCACCATATATTTT
V gene: TRBV30; J gene: TRBJ1-5; clone size: .; D gene: .; CDR3 protein: CAWSPPGVARRTQHF; CDR3 DNA: TGTGCCTGGAGTCCCCCGGGAGTGGCCCGGCGGACCCAGCATTTT
V gene: TRBV30; J gene: TRBJ1-2; clone size: .; D gene: .; CDR3 protein: CAWTKGTNYGYTF; CDR3 DNA: TGTGCCTGGACCAAGGGGACCAACTATGGCTACACCTTC
V gene: TRBV19; J gene: TRBJ2-1; clone size: .; D gene: TRBD2; CDR3 protein: CASRSGGGNEQFF; CDR3 DNA: TGTGCCAGTAGGAGCGGGGGAGGAAATGAGCAGTTCTTC
V gene: TRBV27; J gene: TRBJ2-1; clone size: few; D gene: .; CDR3 protein: CASSPRDVSYNEQFF; CDR3 DNA: TGTGCCAGCAGTCCGAGGGACGTCTCCTACAATGAGCAGTTCTTC
V gene: TRBV6-5; J gene: TRBJ1-1; clone size: few; D gene: .; CDR3 protein: CASTLGLNTEAFF; CDR3 DNA: TGTGCCAGCACCCTCGGGTTAAACACTGAAGCTTTCTTT
V gene: TRBV7-2; J gene: TRBJ2-4; clone size: .; D gene: .; CDR3 protein: CASSWTALGGNIQYF; CDR3 DNA: TGTGCCAGCAGCTGGACAGCCCTGGGTGGGAACATTCAGTACTTC
V gene: TRBV12-3/TRBV12-4; J gene: TRBJ1-1; clone size: .; D gene: .; CDR3 protein: CASTSSGTNEAFF; CDR3 DNA: TGTGCCAGCACCTCGTCAGGGACTAACGAAGCTTTCTTT
V gene: TRBV5-1; J gene: TRBJ2-7; clone size: .; D gene: .; CDR3 protein: CASSSGPTYEQYF; CDR3 DNA: TGCGCCAGCAGCTCGGGACCGACCTACGAGCAGTACTTC
V gene: TRBV19; J gene: TRBJ1-4; clone size: .; D gene: TRBD1; CDR3 protein: CASSMRTGNEKLFF; CDR3 DNA: TGTGCCAGTAGTATGCGGACAGGGAATGAAAAACTGTTTTTT
V gene: TRBV14; J gene: TRBJ1-1; clone size: .; D gene: TRBD1; CDR3 protein: CASSRRGMVKRDTEAFF; CDR3 DNA: TGTGCCAGCAGCCGCAGGGGGATGGTTAAGCGGGACACTGAAGCTTTCTTT
V gene: TRBV28; J gene: TRBJ1-5; clone size: .; D gene: .; CDR3 protein: CASSPQGQPQHF; CDR3 DNA: TGTGCCAGCAGTCCTCAGGGTCAGCCCCAGCATTTT
V gene: TRBV14; J gene: TRBJ1-1; clone size: .; D gene: .; CDR3 protein: CASSQVRGWNTEAFF; CDR3 DNA: TGTGCCAGCAGCCAAGTACGGGGGTGGAACACTGAAGCTTTCTTT
V gene: TRBV28; J gene: TRBJ1-5; clone size: .; D gene: .; CDR3 protein: CAMRRGGSNQPQHF; CDR3 DNA: TGTGCCATGCGGCGGGGGGGGTCCAATCAGCCCCAGCATTTT
V gene: TRBV5-4; J gene: TRBJ1-1; clone size: .; D gene: .; CDR3 protein: CASGTFLNTEAFF; CDR3 DNA: TGTGCCAGCGGTACGTTTCTGAACACTGAAGCTTTCTTT
V gene: TRBV28; J gene: TRBJ1-4; clone size: .; D gene: .; CDR3 protein: CASSFRVVEKLFF; CDR3 DNA: TGTGCCAGCAGTTTCAGGGTGGTAGAAAAACTGTTTTTT
V gene: TRBV28; J gene: TRBJ2-2; clone size: .; D gene: TRBD2; CDR3 protein: CASNKYSGSLSGELFF; CDR3 DNA: TGTGCCAGCAACAAATACAGCGGGAGCTTATCCGGGGAGCTGTTTTTT
V gene: TRBV28; J gene: TRBJ1-1; clone size: few; D gene: .; CDR3 protein: CASRDSQAANTEAFF; CDR3 DNA: TGTGCCAGCAGGGATTCCCAGGCAGCGAACACTGAAGCTTTCTTT
V gene: TRBV5-1; J gene: TRBJ1-2; clone size: .; D gene: .; CDR3 protein: CASSLEGVIGYTF; CDR3 DNA: TGCGCCAGCAGCTTGGAAGGAGTTATTGGCTACACCTTC
V gene: TRBV6-2/TRBV6-3; J gene: TRBJ1-1; clone size: .; D gene: .; CDR3 protein: CASSYRGKGNTEAFF; CDR3 DNA: TGTGCCAGCAGTTACAGGGGCAAAGGGAACACTGAAGCTTTCTTT
V gene: TRBV3-1/TRBV3-2; J gene: TRBJ2-1; clone size: .; D gene: TRBD2; CDR3 protein: CASSQEWGTSGQHEQFF; CDR3 DNA: TGTGCCAGCAGCCAAGAATGGGGAACTAGCGGCCAACATGAGCAGTTCTTC
V gene: TRBV18; J gene: TRBJ2-3; clone size: .; D gene: .; CDR3 protein: CASSPLGAGRPDTQYF; CDR3 DNA: TGTGCCAGCTCACCCTTAGGGGCAGGGAGACCAGATACGCAGTATTTT
V gene: TRBV7-9; J gene: TRBJ1-1; clone size: once; D gene: .; CDR3 protein: CASSARDTEAFF; CDR3 DNA: TGTGCCAGCAGCGCCAGGGATACTGAAGCTTTCTTT
V gene: TRBV25-1; J gene: TRBJ2-7; clone size: .; D gene: .; CDR3 protein: CASSGAQGYEQYF; CDR3 DNA: TGTGCCAGCAGTGGTGCACAGGGCTACGAGCAGTACTTC
V gene: TRBV14; J gene: TRBJ2-3; clone size: .; D gene: .; CDR3 protein: CASSPLGWESTDTQYF; CDR3 DNA: TGTGCCAGCAGCCCCCTAGGGTGGGAGAGCACAGATACGCAGTATTTT
V gene: TRBV28; J gene: TRBJ1-2; clone size: .; D gene: .; CDR3 protein: CASSLDPPDRGYTF; CDR3 DNA: TGTGCCAGCAGTTTGGACCCCCCGGACCGCGGCTACACCTTC
V gene: TRBV19; J gene: TRBJ1-1; clone size: .; D gene: .; CDR3 protein: CASSRTYNTEAFF; CDR3 DNA: TGTGCCAGTAGCCGGACCTACAACACTGAAGCTTTCTTT
V gene: TRBV7-3; J gene: TRBJ1-6; clone size: .; D gene: .; CDR3 protein: CASSLTGSDSPLHF; CDR3 DNA: TGTGCCAGCAGCTTAACAGGGTCGGATTCACCCCTCCACTTT
V gene: TRBV12-5; J gene: TRBJ2-3; clone size: .; D gene: .; CDR3 protein: CASGLGGTDTQYF; CDR3 DNA: TGTGCTAGTGGTTTGGGGGGCACAGATACGCAGTATTTT
V gene: TRBV5-4; J gene: TRBJ2-7; clone size: .; D gene: .; CDR3 protein: CASSLAGRKPYEQYF; CDR3 DNA: TGTGCCAGCAGCTTGGCCGGACGGAAACCCTACGAGCAGTACTTC
V gene: TRBV28; J gene: TRBJ1-2; clone size: .; D gene: .; CDR3 protein: CASSPLGKTGGYTF; CDR3 DNA: TGTGCCAGCAGTCCGTTAGGCAAAACGGGCGGCTACACCTTC
V gene: TRBV28; J gene: TRBJ2-1; clone size: .; D gene: .; CDR3 protein: CAISPGPTSYNEQFF; CDR3 DNA: TGTGCCATCTCACCGGGACCGACTTCCTACAATGAGCAGTTCTTC
V gene: TRBV27; J gene: TRBJ1-2; clone size: .; D gene: .; CDR3 protein: CASSRNRDYGYTF; CDR3 DNA: TGTGCCAGCAGTAGAAACAGAGACTATGGCTACACCTTC
V gene: TRBV27; J gene: TRBJ2-1; clone size: .; D gene: .; CDR3 protein: CASSSHLDTSSYNEQFF; CDR3 DNA: TGTGCCAGCAGTTCCCACCTCGACACGAGCTCCTACAATGAGCAGTTCTTC
V gene: TRBV13; J gene: TRBJ1-1; clone size: .; D gene: .; CDR3 protein: CASSRRGWTEAFF; CDR3 DNA: TGTGCCAGCAGCAGGAGAGGGTGGACTGAAGCTTTCTTT
V gene: TRBV7-2; J gene: TRBJ1-4; clone size: few; D gene: TRBD1; CDR3 protein: CASSLSLRQGSEKLFF; CDR3 DNA: TGTGCCAGCAGCTTAAGTTTGAGACAGGGTAGTGAAAAACTGTTTTTT
V gene: TRBV5-6; J gene: TRBJ1-2; clone size: once; D gene: .; CDR3 protein: CASSPDRRGRYGYTF; CDR3 DNA: TGTGCCAGCAGCCCTGATCGCAGGGGCAGGTATGGCTACACCTTC
V gene: TRBV19; J gene: TRBJ1-1; clone size: .; D gene: .; CDR3 protein: CASSILSRTDNTEAFF; CDR3 DNA: TGTGCCAGTAGTATTCTATCGAGGACAGATAACACTGAAGCTTTCTTT
V gene: TRBV5-1; J gene: TRBJ2-1; clone size: .; D gene: TRBD2; CDR3 protein: CASSTGLAGGRYNEQFF; CDR3 DNA: TGCGCCAGCAGCACCGGACTAGCGGGGGGGAGATACAATGAGCAGTTCTTC
V gene: TRBV28; J gene: TRBJ1-5; clone size: .; D gene: TRBD1; CDR3 protein: CASRGTGTGNQPQHF; CDR3 DNA: TGTGCCAGCAGGGGGACAGGGACGGGCAATCAGCCCCAGCATTTT
V gene: TRBV15; J gene: TRBJ2-7; clone size: .; D gene: TRBD2; CDR3 protein: CATSSGRDYEQYF; CDR3 DNA: TGTGCCACCAGCAGTGGGAGGGACTACGAGCAGTACTTC